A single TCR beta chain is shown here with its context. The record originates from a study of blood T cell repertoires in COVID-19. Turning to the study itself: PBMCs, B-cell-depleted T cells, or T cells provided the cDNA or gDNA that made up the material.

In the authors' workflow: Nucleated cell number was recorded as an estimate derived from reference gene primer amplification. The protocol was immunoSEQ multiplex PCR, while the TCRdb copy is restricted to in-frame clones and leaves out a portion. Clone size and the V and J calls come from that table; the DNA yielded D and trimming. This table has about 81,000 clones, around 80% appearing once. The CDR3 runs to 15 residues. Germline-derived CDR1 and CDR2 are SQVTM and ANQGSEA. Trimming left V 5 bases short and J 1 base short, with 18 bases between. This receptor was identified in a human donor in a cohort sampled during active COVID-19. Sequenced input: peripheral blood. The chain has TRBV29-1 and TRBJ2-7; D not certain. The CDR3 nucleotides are TGCAGCGTTCAGACCGGGTCGCCCGGTTCCTACGAGCAGTACTTC. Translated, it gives CSVQTGSPGSYEQYF.